This T cell receptor (beta chain) was recovered during a study of cytomegalovirus exposure and HLA in healthy donors. Overall study: Researchers previously reported finding 90 million to 130 million unique TCR beta sequences from 150 million to 200 million T cells. Notes on the study in general: Generally TCR sequences proved uncommon, though certain public TCRs appeared in numerous donors. Researchers reported from a later analysis that most CMV-associated TCR beta chains appeared HLA-restricted. Researchers reported in a later analysis that a missense DCLRE1C variant was tied to TCR beta V- and J-gene trimming.

PCR amplification relied on 60 Vbeta primers (plus 13 Jbeta primers). Sequencing used immunoSEQ multiplex PCR; TCRdb keeps in-frame clones, though not all of them. The data contain approximately 120,000 clones, 75% to 90% of them singletons. Points on this clone: What it binds is not known. The junction differs from germline at one of its ends, possibly a read error.

The sequence was obtained from a man between 18 and 29 years old in good health and CMV-seropositive. The sequencing sample was made of PBMCs.

The CDR3 bases are TGTGCCAGCAGCTTGGGGACAGGAACTAACTGTGGCTACACCTTC. It codes for CASSLGTGTNCGYTF. This chain joins TRBV11-1 and TRBJ1-2; TRBD1 matches 8 bases. Looked up from germline, CDR1 is SGHAT and CDR2 is FQDESV (reference sequence). This CDR3 is 15 amino acids long.